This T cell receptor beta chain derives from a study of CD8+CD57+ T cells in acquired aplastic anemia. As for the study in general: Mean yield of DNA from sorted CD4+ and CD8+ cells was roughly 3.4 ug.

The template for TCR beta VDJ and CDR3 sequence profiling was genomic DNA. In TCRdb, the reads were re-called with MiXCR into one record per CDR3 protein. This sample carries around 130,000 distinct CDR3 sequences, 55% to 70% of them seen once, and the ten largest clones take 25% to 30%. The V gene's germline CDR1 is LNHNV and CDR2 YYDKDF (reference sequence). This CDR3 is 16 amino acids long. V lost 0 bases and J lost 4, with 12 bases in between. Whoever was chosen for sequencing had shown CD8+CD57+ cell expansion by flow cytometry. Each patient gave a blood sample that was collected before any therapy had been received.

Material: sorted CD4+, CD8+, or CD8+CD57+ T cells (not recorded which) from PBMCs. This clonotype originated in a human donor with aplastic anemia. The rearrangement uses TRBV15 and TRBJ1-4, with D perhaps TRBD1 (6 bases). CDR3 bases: TGTGCCACCAGCAGAGATACCTGGGGGCTTAATGAAAAACTGTTTTTT. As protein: CATSRDTWGLNEKLFF. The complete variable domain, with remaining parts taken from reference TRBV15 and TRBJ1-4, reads DAMVIQNPRYQVTQFGKPVTLSCSQTLNHNVMYWYQQKSSQAPKLLFHYYDKDFNNEADTPDNFQSRRPNTSFCFLDIRSPGLGDTAMYLCATSRDTWGLNEKLFFGSGTQLSVL.